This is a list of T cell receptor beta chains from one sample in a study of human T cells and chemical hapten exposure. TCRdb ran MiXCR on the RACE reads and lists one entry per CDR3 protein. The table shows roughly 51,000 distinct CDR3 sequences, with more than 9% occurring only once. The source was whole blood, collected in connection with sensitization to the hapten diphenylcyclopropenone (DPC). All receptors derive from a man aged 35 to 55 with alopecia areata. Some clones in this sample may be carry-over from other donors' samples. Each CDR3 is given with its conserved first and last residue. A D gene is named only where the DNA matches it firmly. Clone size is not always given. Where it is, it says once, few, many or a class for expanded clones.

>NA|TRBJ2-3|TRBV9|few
TGTGCCAGCAGCGTCATAGGGGAAGTCACAGATACGCAGTATTTT
CASSVIGEVTDTQYF
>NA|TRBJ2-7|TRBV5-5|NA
TGTGCCAGCAGCCCCAGGTCCTACGAGCAGTACTTC
CASSPRSYEQYF
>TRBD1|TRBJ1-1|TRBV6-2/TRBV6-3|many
TGTGCCAGCAAGGGGACAGGCAATACTGAAGCTTTCTTT
CASKGTGNTEAFF
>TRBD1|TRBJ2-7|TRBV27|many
TGTGCCAGCAGTTCAACCCAGCCGACAGGGTCCTACGAGCAGTACTTC
CASSSTQPTGSYEQYF
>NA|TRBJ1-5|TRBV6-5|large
TGTGCCAGCAGCCCCATCGACCTGAGTAGGGTAACCTATAGCAATCAGCCCCAGCATTTT
CASSPIDLSRVTYSNQPQHF
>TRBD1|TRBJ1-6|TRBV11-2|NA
TGTGCCAGCAGCCGCCTTAGGGGACAGGCAAGCTCCTATAATTCACCCCTCCACTTT
CASSRLRGQASSYNSPLHF
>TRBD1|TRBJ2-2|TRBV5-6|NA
TGTGCCAGCCGGCCGACAGGGGAGACCGGGGAGCTGTTTTTT
CASRPTGETGELFF
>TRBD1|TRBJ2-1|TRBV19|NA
TGTGCCAGTAGTCCCGGGACAGGCAATGAGCAGTTCTTC
CASSPGTGNEQFF
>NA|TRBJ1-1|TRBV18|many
TGTGCCAGCTCACCAGCAATTCAACGCACTGAAGCTTTCTTT
CASSPAIQRTEAFF
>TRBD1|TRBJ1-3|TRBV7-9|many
TGTGCCAGCAGCTTACAGGGGGCAACTGGAAACACCATATATTTT
CASSLQGATGNTIYF
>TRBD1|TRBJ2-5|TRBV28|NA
TGTGCCAGCAGTAAAACAGGGGGATCGGGGGAGACCCAGTACTTC
CASSKTGGSGETQYF
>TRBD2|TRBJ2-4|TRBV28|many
TGTGCCAGCAGTACGGGCCGACTAGCGGGAGGAACGCCTGTTCAGTACTTC
CASSTGRLAGGTPVQYF
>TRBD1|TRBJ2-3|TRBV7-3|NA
TGTGCCAGCAGCCCTGGACAGGGGGCCGCAGATACGCAGTATTTT
CASSPGQGAADTQYF
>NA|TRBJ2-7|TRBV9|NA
TGTGCCAGCAGCGTAGAAGGGACTCCTCCCTACGAGCAGTACTTC
CASSVEGTPPYEQYF
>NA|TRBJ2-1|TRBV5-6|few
TGTGCCAGCAGTTCCGGGGGGACAATGCAGTTCTTC
CASSSGGTMQFF
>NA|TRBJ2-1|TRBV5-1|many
TGCGCCAGCAGCCGAGGACAAGCGACTTACAATGAGCAGTTCTTC
CASSRGQATYNEQFF
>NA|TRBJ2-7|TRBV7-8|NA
TGTGCCAGCGCCGCGGATGGGTTCTACGAGCAGTACTTC
CASAADGFYEQYF
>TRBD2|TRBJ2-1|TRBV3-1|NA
TGTGCCAGCAGCCAATCAGCGGGAGGGCCGGGTGAGCAGTTCTTC
CASSQSAGGPGEQFF
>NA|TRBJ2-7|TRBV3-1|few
TGTGCCAGCAGCCAAGGAGAAGTTCGAGTCGGGGCCCCGTACGAGCAGTACTTC
CASSQGEVRVGAPYEQYF
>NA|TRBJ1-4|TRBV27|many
TGTGCCAGCAGTTTATTTGCAACTAATGAAAAACTGTTTTTT
CASSLFATNEKLFF